This T cell receptor beta chain stems from a study of blood T cells in healthy people across ages (dated by TCRdb to between 2014 and 2017). For the study in its entirety: Template switching captured roughly one uniquely barcoded TCR beta cDNA molecule per two T cells in model experiments. Four age groups were formed from the donors: young (average roughly 15 years), middle-aged (less than 40), aged (over 55) and long-lived (around 82). Using deep sequencing normalized with unique cDNA molecular identifiers, the study measured how TCR beta repertoire diversity changes with age. Using the same blood draw, the study looked at two additional independent replicas of 1 million unique cDNA reads for two donors, one aged 18 to 30 and the other aged 80 or older. Donors of different ages were randomly distributed across sequencing lanes to avoid experimental bias. What the research found in general, with its limitations: The CMV infection status of donors was not known, potentially confounding age-related changes in expanded clonotypes. Because profiling used bulk unsorted PBMCs, naive and antigen-experienced compartments could not be compared conclusively. Estimates of total diversity based on one million sequenced T cells were considered lower bounds and underestimates. The percentage of naive T cells measured by flow cytometry correlated strongly with observed TCR beta diversity. Compared with the aged group, more naive CD4+ T cells, fewer expanded clones and increased TCR diversity were shown by the long-lived group, suggesting age selection. Observed TCR beta diversity per million T cells fell roughly linearly with age, and a significant reduction was already apparent by age about 38.

The donors were roughly 40 Caucasian individuals from Russia, aged roughly 6 to 100 years, who were systemically healthy. Each donor gave approximately 10 milliliters of peripheral blood, collected into EDTA-treated Vacutainer tubes. Ficoll-Paque density-gradient centrifugation was used to isolate PBMCs, with at least 6.5 million obtained per sample. Trizol reagent was used to extract total RNA from the PBMCs, yielding at least 6 micrograms per sample. The percentages of naive CD45RAhigh/CD27high T cells were determined by flow cytometry on a PBMC aliquot from every donor. Library construction relied on 5' RACE. TCRdb shows the sequencer as Illumina HiSeq 2500. A second PCR of roughly 6 to 11 cycles was run with a J-beta primer mix and a sample-barcoded 5' primer. A template-switch 5' adaptor carrying 12 random nucleotides introduced a unique molecular identifier onto each TCR beta cDNA molecule. At least 2.5 million CDR3-containing paired-end reads were obtained from each sample. The Mint cDNA synthesis kit, primed by a TRBC-specific oligonucleotide, was used to synthesize first-strand cDNA from all RNA. Following uracil-DNA glycosylase treatment, a first 18-cycle PCR with universal primers M1SS and BC2_uni_R was performed on all cDNA. The authors' analysis ran thus. Normalization of each sample was performed by random selection of 1 million high-quality reads, each carrying a distinct molecular identifier. Reads with shared molecular identifiers were discarded instead of being binned into consensus sequences. CDR3 identification, clonotype clustering and error correction used MiTCR with a Q25 quality threshold and the strictest error-elimination algorithm. A nonparametric unseen species model using Euler transformation provided a lower-bound estimate of total TCR beta diversity. TCRdb reprocessed the public reads (quality trimming at Q25 with fastp, clone calling with MiXCR) and kept in-frame beta chains. All rows with the same CDR3 protein become a single entry with the most common DNA and genes. TCRdb assigned the V and J calls; the authors' analysis was not used. The sample table contains 1.5 million to 2 million distinct CDR3 sequences; only one count was recorded for 34% of them. The biggest ten clones account for 10% to 12% of the sample.

The CDR3 spans 12 residues, from the cysteine through the phenylalanine. Left in the record is the CDR3 DNA by itself, 36 bases read in frame from the first base. From the germline V gene, CDR1 is SGHDN and CDR2 is FVKESK. V and J are truncated by 4 bases and 11 bases respectively, leaving an intervening sequence of 14 bases. This clonotype is a singleton in its sample. This clone's antigen is unknown. No qualities accompany the bases; no much larger clone lies one base away. One read alone makes for weak evidence. Sequenced material: blood. The V gene is TRBV14 and the J gene is TRBJ2-5; the D gene is possibly TRBD2, with 6 bases matching. This TCR was sampled from a young woman in good health. The CDR3 reads CASSRDSGGQYF. The DNA is TGTGCCAGCAGCCGCGACAGTGGAGGGCAGTACTTC.